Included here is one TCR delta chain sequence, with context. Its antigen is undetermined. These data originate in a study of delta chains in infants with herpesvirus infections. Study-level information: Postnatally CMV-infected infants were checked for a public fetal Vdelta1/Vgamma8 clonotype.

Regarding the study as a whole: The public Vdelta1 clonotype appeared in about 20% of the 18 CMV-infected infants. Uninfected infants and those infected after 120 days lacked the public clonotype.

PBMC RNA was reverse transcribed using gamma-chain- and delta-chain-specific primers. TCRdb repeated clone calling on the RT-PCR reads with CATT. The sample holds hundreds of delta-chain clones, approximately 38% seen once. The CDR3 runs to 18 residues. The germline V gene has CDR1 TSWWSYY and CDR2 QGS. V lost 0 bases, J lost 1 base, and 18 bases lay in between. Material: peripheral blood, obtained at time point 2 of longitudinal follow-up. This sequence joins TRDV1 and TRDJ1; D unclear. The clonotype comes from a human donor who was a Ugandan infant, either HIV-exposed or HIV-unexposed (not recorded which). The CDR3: CALGELQTGFQSTDKLIF. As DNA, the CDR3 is TGTGCTCTTGGGGAACTACAAACCGGGTTTCAGTCCACCGATAAACTCATCTTT.